This is a list of T cell receptor beta chains from one sample in a study of OX40 agonist ivuxolimab in advanced cancers. The protocol was immunoSEQ multiplex PCR, while the TCRdb copy is restricted to in-frame clones and leaves out a portion. There are some 85,000 clones in the sample; approximately 90% occur only once, and approximately 0.26% lies in the top ten. The sample here was CD4+ or CD8+ T cells sorted from blood, taken in a trial of the OX40 agonist ivuxolimab. These receptors were collected from an adult with an advanced solid tumor such as melanoma, head and neck, liver or kidney cancer. Both conserved end residues are part of each CDR3. D genes are given only for firm matches. The listing skips clone size in some rows; elsewhere it reads once, few, many or a size class.

>TRBV7-6|TRBJ2-7|.|TRBD2
CASSLTAGGSYEQYF
TGTGCCAGCAGCTTGACCGCGGGGGGGTCCTACGAGCAGTACTTC
>TRBV9|TRBJ1-3|.|.
CASSVDHSGNTIYF
TGTGCCAGCAGCGTAGATCACTCTGGAAACACCATATATTTT
>TRBV15|TRBJ1-1|.|.
CATSLEGGGTEAFF
TGTGCCACCAGCTTAGAGGGGGGGGGCACTGAAGCTTTCTTT
>TRBV27|TRBJ1-6|.|TRBD1
CASPLGDRGNSPLHF
TGTGCCAGCCCCCTCGGGGACAGGGGGAATTCACCCCTCCACTTT
>TRBV19|TRBJ1-4|.|.
CASSMRGTGEKLFF
TGTGCCAGTAGTATGCGAGGGACCGGGGAAAAACTGTTTTTT
>TRBV11-2|TRBJ2-7|.|.
CASSTPLRGGPSSYEQYF
TGTGCCAGCAGCACCCCGCTTAGGGGGGGGCCCAGCTCCTACGAGCAGTACTTC
>TRBV29-1|TRBJ2-1|.|TRBD2
CSVGSLAGGPSNEQFF
TGCAGCGTGGGTTCATTAGCGGGGGGGCCTTCGAATGAGCAGTTCTTC
>TRBV10-3|TRBJ2-5|.|.
CAISEGPSQYF
TGTGCCATCAGTGAAGGTCCCTCCCAGTACTTC
>TRBV4-2|TRBJ1-5|.|.
CASSQDKGSNQPQHF
TGTGCCAGCAGCCAAGACAAGGGCTCCAATCAGCCCCAGCATTTT
>TRBV12-2|TRBJ1-3|once|.
CASREAYGAATNTIYF
TGTGCAAGTCGCGAAGCTTACGGGGCCGCGACAAACACCATATATTTT
>TRBV6-6|TRBJ2-7|.|.
CASSYGRQGPSYEQYF
TGTGCCAGCAGTTACGGGAGGCAGGGGCCCTCCTACGAGCAGTACTTC
>TRBV6-6|TRBJ2-7|once|TRBD1
CASRTGTGSSYEQYF
TGTGCCAGCAGAACCGGGACAGGGAGCTCCTACGAGCAGTACTTC
>TRBV7-9|TRBJ1-3|.|.
CASSFDSSGNTIYF
TGTGCCAGCAGCTTTGACAGCTCTGGAAACACCATATATTTT
>TRBV2|TRBJ1-5|.|.
CASSDFVGQRNQPQHF
TGTGCCAGCAGTGATTTCGTAGGCCAGCGCAATCAGCCCCAGCATTTT
>TRBV19|TRBJ1-2|.|.
CASSLQGSHGYTF
TGTGCCAGTAGTTTACAGGGATCCCATGGCTACACCTTC
>TRBV7-2|TRBJ1-5|.|TRBD1
CASSFNRDRGINQPQHF
TGTGCCAGCAGTTTTAACCGGGACAGGGGTATCAATCAGCCCCAGCATTTT
>TRBV5-4|TRBJ2-7|.|TRBD1
CASSWAGTGRYEQYF
TGTGCCAGCAGCTGGGCGGGGACAGGGAGGTACGAGCAGTACTTC
>TRBV5-1|TRBJ1-2|.|TRBD1
CASSFGQGSTNYGYTF
TGCGCCAGCAGCTTCGGACAGGGCTCGACGAACTATGGCTACACCTTC
>TRBV5-1|TRBJ2-7|.|TRBD2
CASSLGQAGTEQYF
TGCGCCAGCAGCTTGGGGCAAGCGGGGACCGAGCAGTACTTC
>TRBV7-2|TRBJ2-5|.|.
CASSSLGGPDQETQYF
TGTGCCAGCAGCTCGCTCGGGGGGCCCGACCAAGAGACCCAGTACTTC
>TRBV4-1|TRBJ1-1|.|.
CASSHPTAGNTEAFF
TGCGCCAGCAGCCATCCCACTGCGGGCAACACTGAAGCTTTCTTT
>TRBV6-4|TRBJ2-3|.|TRBD1
CASSVGTGGSTQYF
TGTGCCAGCAGTGTAGGAACAGGGGGATCTACGCAGTATTTT
>TRBV30|TRBJ1-3|once|.
CAWSRTAIFSGNTIYF
TGTGCCTGGAGTCGGACAGCGATCTTCTCTGGAAACACCATATATTTT
>TRBV5-4|TRBJ1-5|.|.
CASSMEGGQPQHF
TGTGCCAGCAGCATGGAAGGGGGACAGCCCCAGCATTTT
>TRBV7-6|TRBJ2-2|.|.
CASSLPVTGELFF
TGTGCCAGCAGCTTACCGGTGACCGGGGAGCTGTTTTTT
>TRBV5-5|TRBJ2-7|.|TRBD1
CASSTGTGRDEQYF
TGTGCCAGCAGTACCGGGACAGGCCGGGACGAGCAGTACTTC
>TRBV10-3|TRBJ1-4|.|TRBD1
CAISESLAQGEKLFF
TGTGCCATCAGTGAGTCGCTAGCACAGGGGGAAAAACTGTTTTTT
>TRBV21-1|TRBJ2-2|.|.
CASSKHGTGRPGELFF
TGTGCCAGCAGCAAACACGGGACAGGGCGGCCCGGGGAGCTGTTTTTT
>TRBV5-4|TRBJ1-1|once|.
CASSSLLGNTEAFF
TGTGCCAGCAGCTCTTTATTGGGGAACACTGAAGCTTTCTTT
>TRBV6-5|TRBJ1-1|.|TRBD1
CATNHRGQMNTEAFF
TGTGCCACGAACCACAGGGGCCAGATGAACACTGAAGCTTTCTTT
>TRBV9|TRBJ2-2|.|TRBD2
CASSVAGGGTGELFF
TGTGCCAGCAGCGTAGCGGGGGGGGGCACCGGGGAGCTGTTTTTT
>TRBV7-2|TRBJ2-3|.|.
CASSRNGAERTDTQYF
TGTGCCAGCAGCCGGAATGGGGCGGAGCGCACAGATACGCAGTATTTT
>TRBV18|TRBJ2-3|.|.
CASSPLGTDTQYF
TGTGCCAGCTCACCCCTTGGGACAGATACGCAGTATTTT
>TRBV5-4|TRBJ2-5|.|.
CASSSPSGLYQETQYF
TGTGCCAGCAGCTCCCCATCGGGACTCTACCAAGAGACCCAGTACTTC